This is a list of T cell receptor beta chains from one sample in a study of Graves' ophthalmopathy and Graves' hyperthyroidism. TCRdb fed the multiplex PCR reads into MiXCR, producing one record per CDR3 protein. The sample comprises approximately 640,000 distinct CDR3 sequences, roughly 39% of which are singletons, and around 3.3% rests with the top ten. The sequenced sample consisted of peripheral blood. The origin of the receptors is an adult man with Graves' ophthalmopathy. Each CDR3 is given with its conserved first and last residue. The D gene is left open where the match is weak. For some rows the clone size is stated as once, few or many, or as a class when expanded; others skip it.

j_call,v_call,clone_size,d_call,cdr3_nt,cdr3_aa
TRBJ1-3,TRBV9,-,-,TGTGCCAGCAGCCCGGCCGGGGCCATAAAGGAAAACACCATATATTTT,CASSPAGAIKENTIYF
TRBJ2-7,TRBV29-1,-,-,TGCAGCGTTCGAGGGTCCACCATCTACGAGCAGTACTTC,CSVRGSTIYEQYF
TRBJ1-1,TRBV2,-,TRBD1,TGTGCCAGCAGTGGGGCCGACAGGGGCACTGAAGCTTTCTTT,CASSGADRGTEAFF
TRBJ2-2,TRBV10-3,many,-,TGTGCCATCAGAAGGGACGGGAACACCGGGGAGCTGTTTTTT,CAIRRDGNTGELFF
TRBJ1-2,TRBV6-6,many,-,TGTGCCAGCAGTCCCGCCGGGACGGATCTCTATGGCTACACCTTC,CASSPAGTDLYGYTF
TRBJ1-5,TRBV15,-,TRBD1,TGTGCCACCAGTTTCAGGGACAGGGGGCAGCCCCAGCATTTT,CATSFRDRGQPQHF
TRBJ2-7,TRBV19,-,TRBD1,TGTGCCAGCAGTTTAGCGCTGACAGGGTACTACGAGCAGTACTTC,CASSLALTGYYEQYF
TRBJ1-2,TRBV11-2,few,-,TGTGCCAGCAGCTTTGCTAGAGGAGGGGGTCGGGACTATGGCTACACCTTC,CASSFARGGGRDYGYTF
TRBJ1-2,TRBV30,-,-,TGTGCCTGGGTCCCCGTGGGCTATGGCTACACCTTC,CAWVPVGYGYTF
TRBJ1-1,TRBV25-1,-,-,TGTGCCAGCTCACCGATTCAGGCCAGGGCGCGAACTGAAGCTTTCTTT,CASSPIQARARTEAFF
TRBJ2-5,TRBV7-2,-,-,TGTGCCAGCAGCTTACCCGGGACTGGGGGCGAGGGGGAAGAGACCCAGTACTTC,CASSLPGTGGEGEETQYF
TRBJ2-5,TRBV6-1,-,TRBD2,TGTGCCAGCAGTCTAGCGGGGGGAAAGGCCCAGTACTTC,CASSLAGGKAQYF
TRBJ2-7,TRBV7-8,many,-,TGTGCCAGCAGCTTAGCGATGGTGGGAACCTACGAGCAGTACTTC,CASSLAMVGTYEQYF
TRBJ1-1,TRBV9,-,-,TGTGCCAGCAGCGTAGCGGGGGACTCCGGAAACACTGAAGCTTTCTTT,CASSVAGDSGNTEAFF
TRBJ1-1,TRBV7-3,many,TRBD1,TGTGCCAGCAGCGCCTCCGGGACAGGGAGGAACACTGAAGCTTTCTTT,CASSASGTGRNTEAFF